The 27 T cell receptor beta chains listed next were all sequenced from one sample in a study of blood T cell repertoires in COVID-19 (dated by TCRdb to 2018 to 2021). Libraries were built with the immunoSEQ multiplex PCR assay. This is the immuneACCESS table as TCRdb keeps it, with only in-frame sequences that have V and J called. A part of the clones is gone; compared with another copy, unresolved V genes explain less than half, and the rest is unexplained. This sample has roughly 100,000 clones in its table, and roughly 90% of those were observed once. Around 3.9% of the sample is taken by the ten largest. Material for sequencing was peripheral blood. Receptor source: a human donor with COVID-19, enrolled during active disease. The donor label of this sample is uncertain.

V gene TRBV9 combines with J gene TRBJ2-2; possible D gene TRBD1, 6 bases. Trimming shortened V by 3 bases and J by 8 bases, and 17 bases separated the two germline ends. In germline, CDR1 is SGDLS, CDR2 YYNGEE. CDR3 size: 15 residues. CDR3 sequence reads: CASSGFRDTAGELFF. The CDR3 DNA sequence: TGTGCCAGCAGCGGCTTCCGGGACACGGCGGGGGAGCTGTTTTTT.

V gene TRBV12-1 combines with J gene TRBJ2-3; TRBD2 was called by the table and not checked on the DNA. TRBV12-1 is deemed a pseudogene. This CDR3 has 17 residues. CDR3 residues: CASSLTTASDGTDTQYF. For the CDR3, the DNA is TGTGCCAGCAGCCTCACGACTGCTAGTGACGGCACAGATACGCAGTATTTT.

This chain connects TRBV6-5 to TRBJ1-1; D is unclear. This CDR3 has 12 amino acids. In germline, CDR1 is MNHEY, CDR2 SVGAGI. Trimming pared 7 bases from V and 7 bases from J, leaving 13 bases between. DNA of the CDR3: TGTGCCAGCACCTCCCCGGGGAGTGAAGCTTTCTTT. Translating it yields CASTSPGSEAFF.

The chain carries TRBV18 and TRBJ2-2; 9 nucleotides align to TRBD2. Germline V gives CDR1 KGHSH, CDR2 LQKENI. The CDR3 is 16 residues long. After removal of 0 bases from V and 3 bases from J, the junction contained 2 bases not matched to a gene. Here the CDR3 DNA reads TGTGCCAGCTCACCACCGACTAGCGGAGACACCGGGGAGCTGTTTTTT. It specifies CASSPPTSGDTGELFF.

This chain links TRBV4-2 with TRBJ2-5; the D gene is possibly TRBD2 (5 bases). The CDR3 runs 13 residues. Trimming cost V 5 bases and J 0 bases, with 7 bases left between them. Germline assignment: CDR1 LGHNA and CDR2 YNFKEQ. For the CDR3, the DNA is TGTGCCAGCAGCGCGGACTACCAAGAGACCCAGTACTTC. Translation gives CASSADYQETQYF.

CDR3 bases: TGTGCCAGCAGTGAATCACTCGGCTACACCTTC. It yields the protein CASSESLGYTF. This chain joins TRBV6-1 and TRBJ1-2; unclear D gene. The V gene lost 2 bases and the J gene lost 8 bases, with 6 bases spanning the gap. Germline CDR1 is MNHNS and CDR2 is SASEGT. The CDR3 contains 11 residues.

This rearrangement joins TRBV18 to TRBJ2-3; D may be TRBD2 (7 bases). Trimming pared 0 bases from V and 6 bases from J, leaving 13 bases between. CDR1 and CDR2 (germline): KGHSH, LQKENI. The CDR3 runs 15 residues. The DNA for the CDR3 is TGTGCCAGCTCACCACCAAACGGGGGGCAGGATACGCAGTATTTT. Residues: CASSPPNGGQDTQYF.

CDR3 protein: CASSQGPRTGALNEKLFF. The CDR3 nucleotides read TGCGCCAGCAGCCAGGGACCACGGACAGGGGCGTTGAATGAAAAACTGTTTTTT. The rearrangement links TRBV4-1 to TRBJ1-4; 9 nucleotides agree with TRBD1. CDR1 is MGHRA, CDR2 YSYEKL, per germline. The length of the CDR3 is 18 residues. V lost 3 bases and J lost 5; bases outside the gene matches: 13.

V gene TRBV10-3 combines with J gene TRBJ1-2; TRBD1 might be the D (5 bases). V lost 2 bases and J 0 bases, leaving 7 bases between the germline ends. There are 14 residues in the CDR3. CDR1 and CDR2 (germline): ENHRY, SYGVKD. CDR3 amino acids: CAISEGAANYGYTF. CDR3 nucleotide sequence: TGTGCCATCAGTGAGGGGGCAGCTAACTATGGCTACACCTTC.

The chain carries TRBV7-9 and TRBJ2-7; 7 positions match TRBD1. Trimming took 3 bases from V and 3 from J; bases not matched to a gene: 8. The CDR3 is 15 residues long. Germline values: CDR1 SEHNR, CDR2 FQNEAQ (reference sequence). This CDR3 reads CASSLGQPRNYEQYF. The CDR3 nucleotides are TGTGCCAGCAGCTTGGGACAGCCCAGGAACTACGAGCAGTACTTC.

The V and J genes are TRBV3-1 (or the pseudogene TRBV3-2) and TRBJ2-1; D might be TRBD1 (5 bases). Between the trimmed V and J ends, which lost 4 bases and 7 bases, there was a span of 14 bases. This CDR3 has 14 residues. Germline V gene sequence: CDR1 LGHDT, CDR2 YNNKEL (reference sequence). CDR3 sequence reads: CASSRLGSGNEQFF. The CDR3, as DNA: TGTGCCAGCAGCCGACTTGGGTCAGGGAATGAGCAGTTCTTC.

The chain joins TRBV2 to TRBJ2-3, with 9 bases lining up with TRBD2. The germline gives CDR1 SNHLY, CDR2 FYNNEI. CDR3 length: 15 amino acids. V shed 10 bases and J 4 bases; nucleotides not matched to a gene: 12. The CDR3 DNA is TGTGCCACTACCAGAAACGCGGGGGGGGCAGATACGCAGTATTTT. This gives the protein CATTRNAGGADTQYF.

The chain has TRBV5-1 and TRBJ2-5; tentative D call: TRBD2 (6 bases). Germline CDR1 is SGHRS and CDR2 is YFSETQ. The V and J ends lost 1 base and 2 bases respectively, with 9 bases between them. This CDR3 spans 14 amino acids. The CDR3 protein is CASSLTSQQETQYF. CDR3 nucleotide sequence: TGCGCCAGCAGCTTGACTAGCCAACAAGAGACCCAGTACTTC.

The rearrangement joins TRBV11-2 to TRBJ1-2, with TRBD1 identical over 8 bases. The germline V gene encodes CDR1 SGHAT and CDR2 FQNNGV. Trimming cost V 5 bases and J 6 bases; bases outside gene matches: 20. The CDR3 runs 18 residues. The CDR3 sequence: CASSPYPLSETGADGYTF. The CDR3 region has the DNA TGTGCCAGCAGCCCCTACCCGCTTTCAGAGACAGGGGCCGATGGCTACACCTTC.

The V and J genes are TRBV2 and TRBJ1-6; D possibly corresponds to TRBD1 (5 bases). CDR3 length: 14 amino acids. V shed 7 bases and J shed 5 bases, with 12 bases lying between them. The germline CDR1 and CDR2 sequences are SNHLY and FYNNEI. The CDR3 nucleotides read TGTGCCAGCAAAACAGGTCCGGATAATTCACCCCTCCACTTT. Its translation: CASKTGPDNSPLHF.

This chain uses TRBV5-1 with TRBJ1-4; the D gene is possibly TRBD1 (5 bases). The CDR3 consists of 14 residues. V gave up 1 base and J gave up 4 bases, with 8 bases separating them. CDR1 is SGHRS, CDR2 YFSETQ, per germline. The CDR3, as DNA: TGCGCCAGCAGCTTGCGGCAGGGTAATGAAAAACTGTTTTTT. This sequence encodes CASSLRQGNEKLFF. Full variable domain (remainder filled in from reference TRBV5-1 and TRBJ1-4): KAGVTQTPRYLIKTRGQQVTLSCSPISGHRSVSWYQQTPGQGLQFLFEYFSETQRNKGNFPGRFSGRQFSNSRSEMNVSTLELGDSALYLCASSLRQGNEKLFFGSGTQLSVL.

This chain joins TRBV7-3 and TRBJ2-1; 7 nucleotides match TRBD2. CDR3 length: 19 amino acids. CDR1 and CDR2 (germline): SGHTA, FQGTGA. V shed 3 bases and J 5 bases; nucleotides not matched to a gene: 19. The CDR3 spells CASSFVSAASGEPHNEQFF. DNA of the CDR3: TGTGCCAGCAGCTTTGTCTCTGCGGCTAGCGGTGAACCCCACAATGAGCAGTTCTTC.

CDR3 residues: CASSSGTPPGGYTF. The CDR3, as DNA: TGTGCCAGCAGCTCCGGGACACCCCCCGGCGGCTACACCTTC. This chain uses TRBV13 with TRBJ1-2, with D perhaps matching TRBD1 (6 bases). The germline V and J ends were trimmed by 4 bases and 8 bases, with 17 bases remaining between them. Looked up from germline, CDR1 is PRHDT and CDR2 is FYEKMQ (reference sequence). This CDR3 contains 14 residues.

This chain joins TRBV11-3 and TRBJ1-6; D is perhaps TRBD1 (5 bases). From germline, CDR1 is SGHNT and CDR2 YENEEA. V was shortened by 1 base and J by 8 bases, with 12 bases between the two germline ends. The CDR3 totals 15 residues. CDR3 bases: TGTGCCAGCAGCTTAGCGGGGGTAAGGGATTCACCCCTCCACTTT. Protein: CASSLAGVRDSPLHF.

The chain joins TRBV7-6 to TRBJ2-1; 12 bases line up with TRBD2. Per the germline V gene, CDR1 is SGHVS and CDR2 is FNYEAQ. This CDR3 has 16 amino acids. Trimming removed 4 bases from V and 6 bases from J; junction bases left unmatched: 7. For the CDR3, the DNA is TGTGCCAGCAGCTCCCCTCTAGCGGGGGGGCCCAATGAGCAGTTCTTC. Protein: CASSSPLAGGPNEQFF. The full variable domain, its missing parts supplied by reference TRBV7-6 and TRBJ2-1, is GAGVSQSPRYKVTKRGQDVALRCDPISGHVSLYWYRQALGQGPEFLTYFNYEAQQDKSGLPNDRFSAERPEGSISTLTIQRTEQRDSAMYRCASSSPLAGGPNEQFFGPGTRLTVL.

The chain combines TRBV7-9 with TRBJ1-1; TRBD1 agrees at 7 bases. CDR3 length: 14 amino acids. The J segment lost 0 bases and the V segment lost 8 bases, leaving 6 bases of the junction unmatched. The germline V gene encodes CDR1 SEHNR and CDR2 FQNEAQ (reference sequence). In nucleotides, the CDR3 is TGTGCCAGCCCCCCGGGACAGATGAACACTGAAGCTTTCTTT. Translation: CASPPGQMNTEAFF.

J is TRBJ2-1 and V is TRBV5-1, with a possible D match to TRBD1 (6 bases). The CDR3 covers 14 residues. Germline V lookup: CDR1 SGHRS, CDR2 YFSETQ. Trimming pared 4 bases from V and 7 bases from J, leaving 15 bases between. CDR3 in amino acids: CASSLHRVRNEQFF. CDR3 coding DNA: TGCGCCAGCAGCCTCCACAGGGTTCGGAATGAGCAGTTCTTC.

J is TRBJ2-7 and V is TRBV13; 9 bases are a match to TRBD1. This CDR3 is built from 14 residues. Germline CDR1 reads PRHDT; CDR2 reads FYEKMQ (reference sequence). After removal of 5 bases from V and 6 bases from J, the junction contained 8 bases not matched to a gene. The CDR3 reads CASSIRGQGPEQYF. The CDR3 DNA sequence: TGTGCCAGCAGCATTCGGGGACAGGGCCCCGAGCAGTACTTC.

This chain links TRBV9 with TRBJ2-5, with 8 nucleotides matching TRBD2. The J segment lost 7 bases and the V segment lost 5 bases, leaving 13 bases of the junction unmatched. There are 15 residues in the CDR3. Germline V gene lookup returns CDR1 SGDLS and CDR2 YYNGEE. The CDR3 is CASSPTGGASVTQYF. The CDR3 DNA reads TGTGCCAGCAGTCCGACCGGGGGGGCCTCTGTGACCCAGTACTTC.

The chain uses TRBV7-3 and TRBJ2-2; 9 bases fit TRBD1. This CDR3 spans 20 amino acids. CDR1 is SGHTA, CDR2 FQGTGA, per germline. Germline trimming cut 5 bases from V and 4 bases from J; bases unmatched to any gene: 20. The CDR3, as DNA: TGTGCCAGCAGCCCTACCGCCGGGACAGGGAATCTTCCGAGCACCGGGGAGCTGTTTTTT. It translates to CASSPTAGTGNLPSTGELFF.

This CDR3 reads CASSYLDRADTQYF. CDR3 nucleotide sequence: TGTGCCAGCAGTTACTTGGACAGGGCAGATACGCAGTATTTT. The chain combines TRBV6-5 with TRBJ2-3, with 8 bases matching TRBD1. Germline V gene data show CDR1 as MNHEY and CDR2 as SVGAGI. This CDR3 has 14 amino acids. V shed 1 base, J shed 4 bases, and the junction held 1 base outside the gene matches.

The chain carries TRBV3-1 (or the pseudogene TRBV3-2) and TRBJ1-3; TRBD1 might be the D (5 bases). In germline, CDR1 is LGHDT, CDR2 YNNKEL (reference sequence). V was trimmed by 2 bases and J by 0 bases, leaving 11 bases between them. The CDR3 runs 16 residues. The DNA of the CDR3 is TGTGCCAGCAGCCAATATGACAGTCGCTCTGGAAACACCATATATTTT. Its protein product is CASSQYDSRSGNTIYF.